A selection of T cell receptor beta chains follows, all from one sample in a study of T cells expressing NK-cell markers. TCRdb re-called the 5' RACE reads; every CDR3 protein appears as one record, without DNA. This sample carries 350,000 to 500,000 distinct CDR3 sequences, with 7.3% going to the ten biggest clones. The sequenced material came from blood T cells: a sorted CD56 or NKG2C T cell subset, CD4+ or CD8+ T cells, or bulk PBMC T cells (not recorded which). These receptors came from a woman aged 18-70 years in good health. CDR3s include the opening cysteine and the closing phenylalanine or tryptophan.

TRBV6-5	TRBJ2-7	CASTAGRVYEQYF
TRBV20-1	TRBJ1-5	CSAVGDQPQHF
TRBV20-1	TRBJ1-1	CSARDPLWTAEAFF
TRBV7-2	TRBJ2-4	CASSPGGNIQYF
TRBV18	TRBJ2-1	CASSPNRGRDEQFF
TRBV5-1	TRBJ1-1	CASSGGQNTEAFF
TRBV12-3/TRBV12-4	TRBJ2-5	CASSLMGRETQYF
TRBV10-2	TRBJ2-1	CASSDRKLAGGPVFYEQFF
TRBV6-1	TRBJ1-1	CASSPPGAGTEAFF
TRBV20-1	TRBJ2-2	CSARQGAAGELFF
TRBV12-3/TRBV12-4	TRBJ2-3	CASSPRTGGITDTQYF
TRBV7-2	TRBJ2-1	CASSLQWVADNEQFF
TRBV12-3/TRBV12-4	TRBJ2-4	CASSPGTRLAKNIQYF
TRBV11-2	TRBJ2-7	CASSARTRHPYEQYF
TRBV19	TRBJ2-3	CASTPSRGQGVSDTQYF
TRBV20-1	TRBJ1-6	CSASGGNSPLHF
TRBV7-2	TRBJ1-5	CASSSGARNQPQHF
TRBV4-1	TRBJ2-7	CASSQVPANTYEQYF
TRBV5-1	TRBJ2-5	CASSLWQGETQYF
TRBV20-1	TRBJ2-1	CSTRLAGPEQFF
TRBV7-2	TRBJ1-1	CASSPWGPSDPEAFF
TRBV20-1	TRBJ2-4	CSARVRGAKNIQYF
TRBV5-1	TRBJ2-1	CASKPGQTYNEQFF
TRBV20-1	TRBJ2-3	CSARDSGTDTQYF
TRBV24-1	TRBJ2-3	CATSDPTSASGTDTQYF
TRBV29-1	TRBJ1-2	CSVIGSWDYGYTF
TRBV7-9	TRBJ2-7	CASSRTPRGSSDEQYF
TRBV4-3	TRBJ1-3	CASSQAIWQTGNTIYF
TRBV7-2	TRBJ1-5	CASSPRRGNQPQHF
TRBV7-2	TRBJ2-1	CASSLSRVEQFF
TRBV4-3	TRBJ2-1	CASSQERRPTSNEQFF
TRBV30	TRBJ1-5	CAWSSGQGNQPQHF
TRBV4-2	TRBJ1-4	CASSQDQGREKLFF
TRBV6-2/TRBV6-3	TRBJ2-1	CASSYLDTSFGEQFF
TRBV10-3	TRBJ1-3	CAISGNRGKSGNTIYF
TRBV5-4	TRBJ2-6	CASSPIDSSGANVLTF
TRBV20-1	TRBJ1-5	CSARSIGGTQGTSNQPQHF
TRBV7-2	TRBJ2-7	CASSTPPGLAGGEQYF
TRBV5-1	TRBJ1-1	CASSRLGSKNTEAFF
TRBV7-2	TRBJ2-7	CASRRPSVHHEQYF
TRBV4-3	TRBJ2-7	CASSQGGSGSYEQYF
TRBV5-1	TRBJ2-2	CASSLIWTANTGELFF
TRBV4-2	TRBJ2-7	CASSQALGTAGYEQYF
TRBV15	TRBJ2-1	CATSRDPIGSISYNEQFF
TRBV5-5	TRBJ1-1	CASSSRATEAFF
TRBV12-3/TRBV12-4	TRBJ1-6	CASSRGYNSPLHF
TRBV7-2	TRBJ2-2	CASSPSGISRTGELFF
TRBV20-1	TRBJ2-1	CSAHPGLAQNEQFF
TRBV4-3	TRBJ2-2	CASSQDLGTGGFDTGELFF
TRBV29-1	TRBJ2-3	CSVASGSADTQYF
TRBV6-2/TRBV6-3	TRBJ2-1	CASSARLAGGHEQFF
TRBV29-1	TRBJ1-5	CSVETGNQPQHF
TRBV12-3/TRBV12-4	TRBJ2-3	CASTPFGWDRRLSTDTQYF
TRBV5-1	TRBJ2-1	CASSLVASGGYNEQFF
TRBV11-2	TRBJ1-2	CASSSKGTGSNYGYTF
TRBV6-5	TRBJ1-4	CASSYSKWTGGEKLFF
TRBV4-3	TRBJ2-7	CASSQDPTRYEQYF
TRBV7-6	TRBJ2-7	CASSLYGTSGEGGSYEQYF
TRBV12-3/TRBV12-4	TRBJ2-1	CAVRRALYNEQFF
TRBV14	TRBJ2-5	CASSQFLGQGSQYF